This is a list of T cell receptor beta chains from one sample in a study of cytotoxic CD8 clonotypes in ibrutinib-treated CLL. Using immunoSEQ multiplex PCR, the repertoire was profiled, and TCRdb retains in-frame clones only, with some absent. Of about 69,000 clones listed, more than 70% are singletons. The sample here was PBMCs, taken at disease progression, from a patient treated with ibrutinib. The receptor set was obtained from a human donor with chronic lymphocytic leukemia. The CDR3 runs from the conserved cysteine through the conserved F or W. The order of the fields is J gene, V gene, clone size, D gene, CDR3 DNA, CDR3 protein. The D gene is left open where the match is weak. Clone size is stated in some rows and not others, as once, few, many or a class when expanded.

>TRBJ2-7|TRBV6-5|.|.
TGTGCCAGCAGTTATTTGGCGGGGCCCTACGAGCAGTACTTC
CASSYLAGPYEQYF
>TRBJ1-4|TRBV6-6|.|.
TGTGCCAGCTCACCTGCCCGGGGGCGAGATGAAAAACTGTTTTTT
CASSPARGRDEKLFF
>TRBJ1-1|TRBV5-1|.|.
TGCGCCAGCAGTTTAGACTCCCGGACTGAAGCTTTCTTT
CASSLDSRTEAFF
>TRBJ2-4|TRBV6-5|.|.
TGTGCCAGCAGTACGCCGGGGGAAAACATTCAGTACTTC
CASSTPGENIQYF
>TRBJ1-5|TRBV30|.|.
TGTGCCTGGAGTGCCGGGGTGGGCAATCAGCCCCAGCATTTT
CAWSAGVGNQPQHF
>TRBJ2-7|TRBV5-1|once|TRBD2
TGCGCCAGCAGCTTATATCGGGGGGAGCTCTCCTACGAGCAGTACTTC
CASSLYRGELSYEQYF
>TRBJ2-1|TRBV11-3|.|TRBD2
TGTGCCAGCAGCTTAGGGCGGGAGTACAATGAGCAGTTCTTC
CASSLGREYNEQFF
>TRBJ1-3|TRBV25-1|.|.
TGTGCCAGCAGACAGGAACGGTCTGGAAACACCATATATTTT
CASRQERSGNTIYF
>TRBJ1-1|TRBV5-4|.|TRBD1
TGTGCCAGCAGTCAGGACAGGAGGCCTGAAGCTTTCTTT
CASSQDRRPEAFF
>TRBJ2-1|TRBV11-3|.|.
TGTGCCAGCAGCTTAGATAGTTCCTACAATGAGCAGTTCTTC
CASSLDSSYNEQFF
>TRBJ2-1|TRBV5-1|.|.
TGCGCCAGCAGCTTGGTCGGGGGCGAGTCCTACAATGAGCAGTTCTTC
CASSLVGGESYNEQFF
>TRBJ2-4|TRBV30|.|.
TGTGCCTGGCAGGGATGGGACATTCAGTACTTC
CAWQGWDIQYF
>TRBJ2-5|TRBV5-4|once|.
TGTGCCAGCAAGGGACGGGACTCACAAGAGACCCAGTACTTC
CASKGRDSQETQYF
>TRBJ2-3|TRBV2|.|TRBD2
TGTGCCAGCAGTGAAGCGACTAGCGGAGATACGCAGTATTTT
CASSEATSGDTQYF
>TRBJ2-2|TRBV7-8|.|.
TGTGCCAGCAGCTTCGGGTGGGGAGGGGAGCTGTTTTTT
CASSFGWGGELFF
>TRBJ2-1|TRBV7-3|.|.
TGTGCCAGCAGCTTGGAGAGCTCCTACAATGAGCAGTTCTTC
CASSLESSYNEQFF
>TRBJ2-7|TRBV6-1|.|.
TGTGCCAGCAGTGAACAGTCTATCTCCTACGAGCAGTACTTC
CASSEQSISYEQYF
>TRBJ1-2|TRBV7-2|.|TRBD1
TGTGCCAGCAGCTCACAGGGGATTAACTATGGCTACACCTTC
CASSSQGINYGYTF
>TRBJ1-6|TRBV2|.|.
TGTGCCAGCAGTGATCTGGAATACTCCTATAATTCACCCCTCCACTTT
CASSDLEYSYNSPLHF
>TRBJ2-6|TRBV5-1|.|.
TGCGCCAGCAGCTTGCAGGGGCCCAGGTCTGGGGCCAACGTCCTGACTTTC
CASSLQGPRSGANVLTF
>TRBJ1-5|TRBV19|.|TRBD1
TGTGCCAGTAGTATTCCCAGGGACAGACCCAACTATAGCAATCAGCCCCAGCATTTT
CASSIPRDRPNYSNQPQHF
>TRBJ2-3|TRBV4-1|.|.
TGCGCCAGCAGCCACCCGGGCCTAAGCACAGATACGCAGTATTTT
CASSHPGLSTDTQYF
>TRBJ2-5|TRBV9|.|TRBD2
TGTGCCAGCAGCGTAGGTGGACTAGCGTTAGAGACCCAGTACTTC
CASSVGGLALETQYF
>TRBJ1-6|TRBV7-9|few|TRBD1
TGTGCCAGCAGCCCGCCAGACAGGGTGCCCCTCCACTTT
CASSPPDRVPLHF
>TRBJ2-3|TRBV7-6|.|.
TGTGCCAGCAGCTCGGACTGGGGGGATACGCAGTATTTT
CASSSDWGDTQYF
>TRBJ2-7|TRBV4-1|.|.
TGCGCCAGCAGCCCGAATTGGAGAGGCTACGAGCAGTACTTC
CASSPNWRGYEQYF
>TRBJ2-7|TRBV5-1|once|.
TGCGCCAGCAGCCTTCAGGGGCTGAAGGTCGAGCAGTACTTC
CASSLQGLKVEQYF
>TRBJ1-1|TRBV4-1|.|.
TGCGCCAGCAGCCGCCAGAAAAACACTGAAGCTTTCTTT
CASSRQKNTEAFF
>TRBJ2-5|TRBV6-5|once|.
TGTGCCAGCAGTAGTACGGAGACCCAGTACTTC
CASSSTETQYF
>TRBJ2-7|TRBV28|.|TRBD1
TGTGCCAGCAGTTATAGGCCTTGGGGGACAGGGGGATACGAGCAGTACTTC
CASSYRPWGTGGYEQYF
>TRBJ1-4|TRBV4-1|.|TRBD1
TGCGCCAGCAGCCTCGGGACAGCAACTAATGAAAAACTGTTTTTT
CASSLGTATNEKLFF
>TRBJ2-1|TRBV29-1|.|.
TGCAGCGTTGAGCGGCAGGGTGGTAATGAGCAGTTCTTC
CSVERQGGNEQFF
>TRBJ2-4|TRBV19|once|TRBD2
TGTGCCAGTAGTCACGGGGGGTGGAAGGGCGAGGCCAAAAACATTCAGTACTTC
CASSHGGWKGEAKNIQYF
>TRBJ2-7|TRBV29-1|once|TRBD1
TGCAGCGGGGGACAGTCCTACGAGCAGTACTTC
CSGGQSYEQYF
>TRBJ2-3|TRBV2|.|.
TGTGCCAGCTTTCCAGGGCCGGACTTATATTTT
CASFPGPDLYF
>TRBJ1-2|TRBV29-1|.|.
TGCAGCGCTCAGGGAGACAACTATGGCTACACCTTC
CSAQGDNYGYTF
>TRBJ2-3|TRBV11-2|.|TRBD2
TGTGCCAGCAGCTTAGATGTCCTAGCGGGGATTACAGATACGCAGTATTTT
CASSLDVLAGITDTQYF
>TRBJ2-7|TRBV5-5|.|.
TGTGCCAGCAGCTTGGGAACCGCTCTTCGGGAGCAGTACTTC
CASSLGTALREQYF
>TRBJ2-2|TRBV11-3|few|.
TGTGCCAGCAGCTTAGACAGGATCACCGGGGAGCTGTTTTTT
CASSLDRITGELFF
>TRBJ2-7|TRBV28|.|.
TGTGCCAGTTCACAGGGTCCCCACTACGAGCAGTACTTC
CASSQGPHYEQYF
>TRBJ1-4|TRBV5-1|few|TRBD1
TGCGCCAGCAGCTTGGGCAGGGACAGGGAGTATGAAAAACTGTTTTTT
CASSLGRDREYEKLFF
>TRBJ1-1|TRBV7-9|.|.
TGTGCCAGCAGCTTAGGTTGGGGGGAGGACACTGAAGCTTTCTTT
CASSLGWGEDTEAFF
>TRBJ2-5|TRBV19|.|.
TGTGCCAGTAGTATCGGCGGAAGCGGTACTCAAGAGACCCAGTACTTC
CASSIGGSGTQETQYF
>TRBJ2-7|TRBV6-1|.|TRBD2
TGTGCCAGCAGACTAGCGGGTAACTCCTACGAGCAGTACTTC
CASRLAGNSYEQYF
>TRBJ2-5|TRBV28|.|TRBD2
TGTGCCAGCAGTTTATTACTAGCGGGTTTCGAGACCCAGTACTTC
CASSLLLAGFETQYF
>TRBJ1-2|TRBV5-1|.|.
TGCGCCAGCAGCTTGGAGGGGGGCTACACCTTC
CASSLEGGYTF